The rows below give T cell receptor beta chains drawn from one sample of a study of prognosis after radiotherapy for stage I lung cancer. TCRdb analysed the multiplex PCR reads with MiXCR anew, one entry per CDR3 protein. The sample contains tens of thousands of distinct CDR3 sequences, around 22% of which appear only once. Sequencing used PBMCs, obtained before or after stereotactic body radiation therapy (not recorded which). The source of these receptors is a donor over 45 with non-small cell lung cancer. Each CDR3 is given with its conserved first and last residue. The order of the fields is V gene, clone size, D gene, J gene, CDR3 DNA, CDR3 protein. A D gene is named only where the DNA matches it firmly. Clone size is given as how often the clone was seen (once, few, many) or a class if it is expanded.

v_call: TRBV30
clone_size: many
d_call: .
j_call: TRBJ2-6
cdr3_nt: TGTGCCTGGAGTGGTCCTTCTGGGGCCAACGTCCTGACTTTC
cdr3_aa: CAWSGPSGANVLTF

v_call: TRBV5-4
clone_size: few
d_call: TRBD2
j_call: TRBJ2-3
cdr3_nt: TGTGCCAGCAGACAGGGACTAGCGGGTAGCACAGATACGCAGTATTTT
cdr3_aa: CASRQGLAGSTDTQYF

v_call: TRBV28
clone_size: many
d_call: .
j_call: TRBJ1-1
cdr3_nt: TGTGCCAGCATGCGAGGGGATATGAACACTGAAGCTTTCTTT
cdr3_aa: CASMRGDMNTEAFF

v_call: TRBV10-3
clone_size: many
d_call: TRBD1
j_call: TRBJ2-2
cdr3_nt: TGTGCCATCAGTCCCGACAGGGGCGAGGGGGAGCTGTTTTTT
cdr3_aa: CAISPDRGEGELFF

v_call: TRBV6-1
clone_size: many
d_call: .
j_call: TRBJ2-4
cdr3_nt: TGTGCCAGCAGGCCCAAGGGATCAGGAAACATTCAGTACTTC
cdr3_aa: CASRPKGSGNIQYF

v_call: TRBV15
clone_size: many
d_call: .
j_call: TRBJ1-5
cdr3_nt: TGTGCCACCAGCAGAGTGAGGGCAGTTTATAGCAATCAGCCCCAGCATTTT
cdr3_aa: CATSRVRAVYSNQPQHF

v_call: TRBV5-1
clone_size: many
d_call: .
j_call: TRBJ2-1
cdr3_nt: TGCGCCAGCAGTTTGATGGCGGGGTTCGTAGACAATGAGCAGTTCTTC
cdr3_aa: CASSLMAGFVDNEQFF

v_call: TRBV18
clone_size: many
d_call: TRBD1
j_call: TRBJ2-7
cdr3_nt: TGTGCCAGCTCATCCGGGACAGGGACACGCGAGCAGTACTTC
cdr3_aa: CASSSGTGTREQYF

v_call: TRBV4-1
clone_size: many
d_call: .
j_call: TRBJ1-4
cdr3_nt: TGCGCCAGCAGCCAAGCTACAGGCGCAACTAATGAAAAACTGTTTTTT
cdr3_aa: CASSQATGATNEKLFF

v_call: TRBV7-8
clone_size: many
d_call: .
j_call: TRBJ1-1
cdr3_nt: TGTGCCAGCAGCTTATTTCGGGTTCGGAACACTGAAGCTTTCTTT
cdr3_aa: CASSLFRVRNTEAFF

v_call: TRBV5-1
clone_size: many
d_call: .
j_call: TRBJ1-2
cdr3_nt: TGCGCCAGCAGCTTAGTCGTGCGGCAGGGCCATGGCTACACCTTC
cdr3_aa: CASSLVVRQGHGYTF

v_call: TRBV20-1
clone_size: many
d_call: .
j_call: TRBJ1-1
cdr3_nt: TGCAGTGCTAGTGTCGCCCGGAACACTGAAGCTTTCTTT
cdr3_aa: CSASVARNTEAFF

v_call: TRBV28
clone_size: many
d_call: .
j_call: TRBJ1-3
cdr3_nt: TGTGCCAGCAGACCTTCTTTCTCCGGAAACACCATATATTTT
cdr3_aa: CASRPSFSGNTIYF

v_call: TRBV19
clone_size: many
d_call: TRBD1
j_call: TRBJ1-1
cdr3_nt: TGTGCCAGTAGTAAGAGCAGGGGGATCACTGAAGCTTTCTTT
cdr3_aa: CASSKSRGITEAFF